Given below is one T cell receptor (beta chain) in context. Its specificity is unknown. In the PCR, 60 Vbeta and 13 Jbeta primers were used. Sequencing used immunoSEQ multiplex PCR; TCRdb keeps in-frame clones, though not all of them. Of approximately 190,000 clones in the sample, approximately 11% are singletons; the top ten hold 7.8%. The data derive from a study of cytomegalovirus exposure and HLA in healthy donors. On the study more broadly: Earlier results showed approximately 110 million unique TCR beta sequences derived from 150 million to 200 million T cells.

Germline V gene lookup returns CDR1 SGHRS and CDR2 YFSETQ. Trimming cost V 4 bases and J 3 bases, with 13 bases left between them. This CDR3 is 15 amino acids long. Study-wide results and limits: In a later analysis, most CMV-associated TCR beta chains appeared HLA-restricted. Roughly 170 TCR beta chains were listed as cytomegalovirus-associated.

What was sequenced was PBMCs. The source of this sequence is a man in his fifties or sixties in good health and CMV-seropositive. V and J are TRBV5-1 and TRBJ1-4; D may be TRBD1 (5 bases). CDR3 DNA sequence: TGCGCCAGCAGCAGCGGGGGGGTAGCTAATGAAAAACTGTTTTTT. It is translated as CASSSGGVANEKLFF. The complete variable domain, with remaining parts taken from reference TRBV5-1 and TRBJ1-4, reads KAGVTQTPRYLIKTRGQQVTLSCSPISGHRSVSWYQQTPGQGLQFLFEYFSETQRNKGNFPGRFSGRQFSNSRSEMNVSTLELGDSALYLCASSSGGVANEKLFFGSGTQLSVL.